The 15 T cell receptor beta chains presented below share a single source sample, sequenced in a study of regulatory T cells in long-lasting Graves disease. Specified time point: newly diagnosed GD, antithyroid drugs for less than 3 months. There was RNA extracted from PBMCs, and the TCR library was made from it. Construction of TCR beta libraries relied on iRepertoire HTBI primers and on Arm-PCR targeting CDR3 regions. TCRdb re-analysed the multiplex PCR reads in MiXCR, keeping a single row per CDR3 protein. The data contain some 600,000 distinct CDR3 sequences, 15% to 20% of them singletons. These data were likewise used in another study, on T cells in Graves' hyperthyroidism and ophthalmopathy.

The sample here was peripheral blood mononuclear cells (PBMCs), taken at new diagnosis, from a patient treated with antithyroid drugs. These receptors were collected from a man aged 18-30 years with Graves disease.

The sample holds many counts of this clonotype. The chain uses TRBV12-3 or TRBV12-4 and TRBJ1-2; tentative D call: TRBD1 (6 bases). This CDR3 contains 13 residues. Trimming took 2 bases from V and 7 from J, leaving 11 bases between them. CDR3 amino acids: CASSLPRGGGYTF. CDR3 bases: TGTGCCAGCAGTTTACCCAGGGGTGGTGGCTACACCTTC.

V usage is TRBV19 and J usage is TRBJ2-7; tentatively, D is TRBD1 (5 bases). Trimming took off 8 bases at V and 2 bases at J, with 16 bases between the two ends. CDR1 and CDR2 (germline): LNHDA, SQIVND (reference sequence). CDR3 length: 14 residues. CDR3 in amino acids: CASGPAGITYEQYF. CDR3 nucleotides: TGTGCCAGTGGCCCGGCAGGGATTACCTACGAGCAGTACTTC.

This chain uses TRBV3-1 with TRBJ2-1, with D possibly TRBD1 on 5 matching bases. The germline gives CDR1 LGHDT, CDR2 YNNKEL (reference sequence). The V and J ends lost 1 base and 9 bases respectively, with 16 bases between them. This CDR3 contains 15 residues. CDR3 coding DNA: TGTGCCAGCAGCCAAGGACAGCTAGAACTGGGTGAGCAGTTCTTC. Translation gives CASSQGQLELGEQFF.

This clonotype occurred many times. The CDR3 is CASKTSGRSWGTDTQYF. The CDR3 DNA sequence: TGTGCCAGCAAGACTAGCGGGAGGTCATGGGGCACAGATACGCAGTATTTT. The genes are TRBV2 and TRBJ2-3; TRBD2 matches at 13 bases. The CDR3 contains 17 residues. J lost 1 base, V lost 7 bases, and 8 bases had no gene match. CDR1 and CDR2 (germline): SNHLY, FYNNEI.

This clonotype was found many times. CDR3 sequence reads: CASTLWGTDNEQFF. DNA of the CDR3: TGTGCCAGCACCCTTTGGGGCACTGACAATGAGCAGTTCTTC. J is TRBJ2-1 and V is TRBV6-1; maybe TRBD1 (5 bases). Trimming shortened V by 7 bases and J by 5 bases, and 15 bases separated the two germline ends. CDR1 is MNHNS and CDR2 is SASEGT in the germline V gene. CDR3 length equals 14 residues.

This clonotype was seen more than once but under ten times. This chain connects TRBV7-2 to TRBJ1-2, with a tentative D call TRBD1 (5 bases). V lost 5 bases to trimming and J lost 8 bases, with 15 bases between them. The CDR3 is made up of 13 amino acids. Germline loops: CDR1 SGHTA, CDR2 FQGNSA. The CDR3 nucleotides are TGTGCCAGCAGCCAGACGGGGGATAGAGGCTACACCTTC. Its protein is CASSQTGDRGYTF.

This clonotype occurred a few times. This chain uses TRBV6-5 with TRBJ1-1; tentatively, D is TRBD1 (6 bases). This CDR3 is 13 amino acids long. V was cut by 4 bases and J by 11 bases, with 17 bases left in between. CDR1 is MNHEY and CDR2 is SVGAGI in the germline V gene. The CDR3 spells CASSLGGETPAFF. CDR3 DNA: TGTGCCAGCAGTTTAGGGGGAGAGACCCCGGCTTTCTTT.

This clonotype was counted a few times. The genes are TRBV20-1 and TRBJ2-7; TRBD2 matches 10 bases. Germline lookup yields CDR1 DFQATT and CDR2 SNEGSKA (reference sequence). With V trimmed by 6 bases and J by 4 bases, 6 bases remained unmatched. The CDR3 has 13 amino acids. The CDR3 spells CSAKTSGPYEQYF. In DNA, the CDR3 is TGCAGTGCCAAGACTAGCGGGCCGTACGAGCAGTACTTC.

This clonotype was seen a few times. The chain couples TRBV6-5 to TRBJ2-3; D might be TRBD2 (7 bases). The CDR3 runs 14 residues. The ends were cut back, 4 bases at V and 5 bases at J, with 13 bases in the middle. Germline V gives CDR1 MNHEY, CDR2 SVGAGI. The CDR3 sequence: CASSWGAGEDTQYF. In DNA form, the CDR3 reads TGTGCCAGCAGTTGGGGGGCGGGAGAAGATACGCAGTATTTT.

Many counts were recorded for this clonotype. The genes are TRBV27 and TRBJ2-7; 8 bases match TRBD1. CDR3 length equals 16 residues. Germline V gene lookup returns CDR1 MNHEY and CDR2 SMNVEV (reference sequence). With 0 bases clipped from V and 3 bases from J, the junction kept 7 bases outside the gene matches. This CDR3 reads CASSLSHGTGDYEQYF. The CDR3 coding sequence is TGTGCCAGCAGTTTATCCCACGGGACAGGAGACTACGAGCAGTACTTC.

This clonotype was recorded many times. The gene calls are TRBV12-3 or TRBV12-4 and TRBJ2-3; D is unclear. V was pared by 5 bases and J by 1 base, with 13 bases between. The length of the CDR3 is 15 residues. CDR3 protein: CASSPRLGGTDTQYF. CDR3 nucleotide sequence: TGTGCCAGCAGTCCTCGGCTGGGTGGCACAGATACGCAGTATTTT.

This clonotype was recorded many times. V usage is TRBV2 and J usage is TRBJ2-7; D tentatively reads TRBD1 or TRBD2 (5 bases each). Trimming shortened V by 3 bases and J by 3 bases, and 12 bases separated the two germline ends. CDR1 is SNHLY, CDR2 FYNNEI, per germline. There are 14 residues in the CDR3. CDR3 coding DNA: TGTGCCAGCAGTGACGCGGTTGGGGGCTACGAGCAGTACTTC. It translates to CASSDAVGGYEQYF.

Many counts were recorded for this clonotype. J is TRBJ2-1 and V is TRBV12-3 or TRBV12-4, with TRBD2 matching over 15 bases. Losses at the gene ends were 3 bases for V and 10 bases for J; bases not matched to a gene: 7. CDR3 length equals 16 residues. As DNA, the CDR3 is TGTGCCAGCAGTTTCGGGACTAGCGGGAGGAGTTGGGAGCAGTTCTTC. It encodes CASSFGTSGRSWEQFF.

Only a few counts were recorded for this clonotype. The chain is built from TRBV6-1 and TRBJ2-1; 10 bases agree with TRBD2. V gave up 6 bases and J gave up 5 bases; unmatched junction bases: 22. In germline, CDR1 is MNHNS, CDR2 SASEGT. There are 20 residues in the CDR3. In nucleotides, the CDR3 is TGTGCCAGCAGACCCCCCTCAGGACTAGCGGCCCCGAGGGGGAACAATGAGCAGTTCTTC. This encodes CASRPPSGLAAPRGNNEQFF.

This clonotype turned up a few times. The gene calls are TRBV6-9 and TRBJ2-1; 7 nucleotides align to TRBD2. Trimming cost V 3 bases and J 4 bases; bases outside gene matches: 9. This CDR3 is 16 amino acids long. The germline gives CDR1 MNHGY, CDR2 SVAAGI. In nucleotides, the CDR3 is TGTGCCAGCAGTTACTACACGGGAGGCTTGTACAATGAGCAGTTCTTC. Protein sequence: CASSYYTGGLYNEQFF.